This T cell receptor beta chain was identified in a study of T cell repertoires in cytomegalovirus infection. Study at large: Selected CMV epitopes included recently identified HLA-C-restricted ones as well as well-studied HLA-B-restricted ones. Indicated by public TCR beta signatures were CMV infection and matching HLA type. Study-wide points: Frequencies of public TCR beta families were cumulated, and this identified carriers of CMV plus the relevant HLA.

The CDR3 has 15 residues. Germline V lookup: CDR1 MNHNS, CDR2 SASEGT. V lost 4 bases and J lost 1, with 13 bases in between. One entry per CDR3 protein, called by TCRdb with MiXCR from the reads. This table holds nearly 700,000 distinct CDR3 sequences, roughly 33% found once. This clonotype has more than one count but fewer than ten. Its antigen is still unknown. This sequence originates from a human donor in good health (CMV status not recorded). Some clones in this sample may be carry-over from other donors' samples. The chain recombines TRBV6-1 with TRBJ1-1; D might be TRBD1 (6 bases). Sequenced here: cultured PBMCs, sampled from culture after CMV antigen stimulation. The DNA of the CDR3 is TGTGCCAGCAGTGTTCACGGAGGGGGGAACACTGAAGCTTTCTTT. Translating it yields CASSVHGGGNTEAFF.